This T cell receptor beta chain originates from a study of T-cell reconstitution after alpha-beta-depleted transplantation in children. This clonotype was found a few times. Unique molecular identifiers featured in how the TCRbeta library was prepared. MiXCR was run by TCRdb on the PCR reads, yielding one entry per CDR3 protein. Of about 1,000,000 distinct CDR3 sequences in the sample, about 29% were seen once. Sequencing used PBMCs, mostly from graft donor cells, obtained 360 days after TCRalphabeta/CD19-depleted stem cell transplant. The sequence derives from a boy younger than two who had a stem cell transplant for SCID, so the T cells may come from the graft donor.

The CDR3 DNA is TGTGCCACCAGCAGGACAGCCGGGGAGCTGTTTTTT. This sequence encodes CATSRTAGELFF. The chain uses TRBV15 and TRBJ2-2; D is perhaps TRBD1 (5 bases). Trimming left V 3 bases short and J 6 bases short, with 5 bases between. The CDR3 totals 12 residues. Germline CDR1 is LNHNV and CDR2 is YYDKDF (reference sequence).